These 28 T cell receptor beta chains share one sample of origin, sequenced in a study of shared T cell receptors in the human thymus. Using immunoSEQ multiplex PCR, the repertoire was profiled, and TCRdb retains in-frame clones only, with some absent. The sample lists about 380,000 clones, 85% to 95% occurring once. Sequences were obtained from thymocytes. Receptor source: a human donor.

This chain uses TRBV7-9 with TRBJ2-7, with D perhaps TRBD2 (6 bases). V lost 8 bases to trimming and J lost 1 base, with 15 bases between them. The CDR3 sequence is 14 residues long. Germline V gives CDR1 SEHNR, CDR2 FQNEAQ (reference sequence). DNA for the CDR3: TGTGCCAGCGCCCCCGGGAGTGGTTCCTACGAGCAGTACTTC. Its translation is CASAPGSGSYEQYF.

The rearrangement joins TRBV6-5 to TRBJ2-3, with a tentative D call TRBD2 (5 bases). V dropped 10 bases and J dropped 4 bases, with 18 bases sitting between them. The CDR3 contains 14 residues. CDR1 is MNHEY, CDR2 SVGAGI, per germline. CDR3 protein: CATGPAGASDTQYF. The CDR3 DNA sequence: TGTGCCACTGGGCCGGCGGGTGCCTCAGATACGCAGTATTTT.

In regard to this clone: This sample includes further DNA sequences coding for the same CDR3. The genes are TRBV11-2 and TRBJ2-7; D is uncertain. This CDR3 is built from 11 residues. Germline CDR1 is SGHAT and CDR2 is FQNNGV. V shed 5 bases and J shed 1 base, with 3 bases lying between them. CDR3 sequence (DNA): TGTGCCAGCAGCCCTTCCTACGAGCAGTACTTC. This sequence encodes CASSPSYEQYF. The entire variable domain, with the rest obtained from reference TRBV11-2 and TRBJ2-7, is as follows: EAGVAQSPRYKIIEKRQSVAFWCNPISGHATLYWYQQILGQGPKLLIQFQNNGVVDDSQLPKDRFSAERLKGVDSTLKIQPAKLEDSAVYLCASSPSYEQYFGPGTRLTVT.

The V and J genes are TRBV5-1 and TRBJ2-7, with a weak D call TRBD2 (6 bases). V was cut by 5 bases and J by 0 bases, with 15 bases left in between. The CDR3 is 15 residues long. Per the germline V gene, CDR1 is SGHRS and CDR2 is YFSETQ. The CDR3 spells CASRRTNGTSYEQYF. The CDR3 bases are TGCGCCAGCAGGAGGACTAACGGAACCTCCTACGAGCAGTACTTC. The entire variable domain, with the rest obtained from reference TRBV5-1 and TRBJ2-7, is as follows: KAGVTQTPRYLIKTRGQQVTLSCSPISGHRSVSWYQQTPGQGLQFLFEYFSETQRNKGNFPGRFSGRQFSNSRSEMNVSTLELGDSALYLCASRRTNGTSYEQYFGPGTRLTVT.

This chain joins TRBV7-2 and TRBJ2-3; 12 bases align to TRBD2. V lost 5 bases and J lost 3; bases outside the gene matches: 6. Germline V gene data show CDR1 as SGHTA and CDR2 as FQGNSA. The CDR3 totals 16 residues. CDR3 in DNA: TGTGCCAGCAGCCCGCAGACTAGCGGGAGTACAGATACGCAGTATTTT. It encodes CASSPQTSGSTDTQYF.

J is TRBJ2-7 and V is TRBV19; the D gene is possibly TRBD1 (5 bases). The CDR3 has 13 amino acids. V dropped 8 bases and J dropped 6 bases, with 17 bases sitting between them. CDR1 and CDR2 (germline): LNHDA, SQIVND (reference sequence). In DNA form, the CDR3 reads TGTGCCAGTCGGCGGCAGGGTGAGAGCGAGCAGTACTTC. It codes for CASRRQGESEQYF.

This CDR3 is CASSLTGGPRNEQFF. Here the CDR3 DNA reads TGTGCCAGCAGTTTAACGGGAGGGCCCAGAAATGAGCAGTTCTTC. The chain is built from TRBV27 and TRBJ2-1; 8 bases are shared with TRBD2. V was pared by 2 bases and J by 7 bases, with 7 bases of the junction left unmatched. Germline CDR1 MNHEY, CDR2 SMNVEV (reference sequence). The CDR3 runs 15 residues.

This clone was picked up one time. This chain uses TRBV5-1 with TRBJ2-7, with 10 bases matching TRBD1. J was trimmed by 3 bases and V by 3 bases; bases with no gene match: 6. Per germline, CDR1 SGHRS and CDR2 YFSETQ. The CDR3 is made up of 15 amino acids. CDR3 loop: CASSSRTGGIYEQYF. The DNA for the CDR3 is TGCGCCAGCAGCTCAAGGACAGGGGGGATCTACGAGCAGTACTTC. The full variable domain, its missing parts supplied by reference TRBV5-1 and TRBJ2-7, is KAGVTQTPRYLIKTRGQQVTLSCSPISGHRSVSWYQQTPGQGLQFLFEYFSETQRNKGNFPGRFSGRQFSNSRSEMNVSTLELGDSALYLCASSSRTGGIYEQYFGPGTRLTVT.

A single count supports this clone. The rearrangement uses TRBV4-1 and TRBJ2-7; maybe TRBD1 (6 bases). The germline gives CDR1 MGHRA, CDR2 YSYEKL. V was trimmed by 4 bases and J by 1 base, leaving 11 bases between them. The CDR3 spans 14 residues. CDR3 nucleotide sequence: TGCGCCAGCAGCCGGGACACCGCTTCCTACGAGCAGTACTTC. This gives the protein CASSRDTASYEQYF.

V usage is TRBV19 and J usage is TRBJ2-2; no definite D call. The CDR3 runs to 15 residues. CDR1 and CDR2 from the germline V gene are LNHDA and SQIVND (reference sequence). V was cut by 7 bases and J by 2 bases, with 14 bases left in between. For the CDR3, the DNA is TGTGCCAGTACTAAGACGTCACCCAACACCGGGGAGCTGTTTTTT. Encoded protein: CASTKTSPNTGELFF.

This clone was detected once. This rearrangement joins TRBV19 to TRBJ2-7; TRBD2 matches at 8 bases. With 6 bases clipped from V and 5 bases from J, the junction kept 12 bases outside the gene matches. Germline CDR1 reads LNHDA; CDR2 reads SQIVND (reference sequence). The CDR3 is 15 amino acids. CDR3 nucleotide sequence: TGTGCCAGTAGGTCAGCGGGAGAAAGTTTCGACGAGCAGTACTTC. Translation gives CASRSAGESFDEQYF. The full variable domain, with the rest looked up from reference TRBV19 and TRBJ2-7, is DGGITQSPKYLFRKEGQNVTLSCEQNLNHDAMYWYRQDPGQGLRLIYYSQIVNDFQKGDIAEGYSVSREKKESFPLTVTSAQKNPTAFYLCASRSAGESFDEQYFGPGTRLTVT.

The J gene is TRBJ1-1, the V gene TRBV7-2, with 10 bases that match TRBD1. This CDR3 contains 17 residues. Germline V gene data show CDR1 as SGHTA and CDR2 as FQGNSA. V was pared by 1 base and J by 0 bases, with 5 bases of the junction left unmatched. The CDR3 DNA is TGTGCCAGCAGCTTAGAAGGGACAGGGGAGGTGAACACTGAAGCTTTCTTT. Protein: CASSLEGTGEVNTEAFF.

The gene calls are TRBV20-1 and TRBJ1-1; D gene unclear. V was trimmed by 6 bases and J by 7 bases, leaving 12 bases between them. The CDR3 has 11 amino acids. CDR1 is DFQATT and CDR2 is SNEGSKA in the germline V gene (reference sequence). The CDR3 spells CSAVFGVEAFF. CDR3 in DNA: TGCAGTGCCGTTTTTGGGGTTGAAGCTTTCTTT.

This rearrangement joins TRBV4-1 to TRBJ2-1; TRBD2 is a possible D gene (6 bases). The CDR3 is made up of 15 amino acids. Germline V gene sequence: CDR1 MGHRA, CDR2 YSYEKL. Trimming pared 3 bases from V and 4 bases from J, leaving 13 bases between. CDR3 nucleotides: TGCGCCAGCAGCCAGGGGGGAACGGGGTACAATGAGCAGTTCTTC. Translating it yields CASSQGGTGYNEQFF.

V gene TRBV18 combines with J gene TRBJ1-2; a weak D match, TRBD1 (5 bases). This CDR3 comprises 16 residues. Trimming removed 3 bases from V and 2 bases from J, with 16 bases in between. CDR1 and CDR2 from the germline V gene are KGHSH and LQKENI. The CDR3 spells CASSPPTGGLNYGYTF. The CDR3 DNA reads TGTGCCAGCTCACCTCCCACGGGGGGACTAAACTATGGCTACACCTTC.

The gene calls are TRBV6-1 and TRBJ2-7; 7 positions match TRBD1. J gave up 5 bases and V 4 bases, and 8 bases lay outside the gene matches. CDR1 is MNHNS and CDR2 is SASEGT in the germline V gene. The CDR3 totals 14 residues. The CDR3 is CASSVVRDSHEQYF. CDR3 nucleotide sequence: TGTGCCAGCAGTGTGGTTAGGGACAGCCACGAGCAGTACTTC.

The rearrangement uses TRBV4-1 and TRBJ1-4; D might be TRBD1 (6 bases). CDR1 is MGHRA and CDR2 is YSYEKL in the germline V gene. The CDR3 covers 15 residues. Trimming took 5 bases from V and 5 from J, leaving 15 bases between them. CDR3 in amino acids: CASSDRPTSNEKLFF. CDR3 coding DNA: TGCGCCAGCAGCGACAGGCCTACCTCCAATGAAAAACTGTTTTTT.

The rearrangement uses TRBV11-3 and TRBJ2-6; D not resolved. Trimming took off 5 bases at V and 0 bases at J, with 17 bases between the two ends. Germline V gene sequence: CDR1 SGHNT, CDR2 YENEEA. This CDR3 contains 18 residues. CDR3 amino acids: CASSLWVGVFSGANVLTF. The CDR3 DNA follows: TGTGCCAGCAGCCTCTGGGTAGGAGTGTTCTCTGGGGCCAACGTCCTGACTTTC.

The V call is TRBV13, the J call TRBJ2-7, with 10 bases lining up with TRBD1. This CDR3 is built from 15 residues. Germline V gene lookup returns CDR1 PRHDT and CDR2 FYEKMQ (reference sequence). J lost 5 bases, V lost 5 bases, and 9 bases had no gene match. CDR3 region: CASSPPGQGSHEQYF. CDR3 nucleotide sequence: TGTGCCAGCAGCCCCCCGGGACAGGGGTCCCACGAGCAGTACTTC.

The chain combines TRBV7-9 with TRBJ2-7; D is unresolved. Germline values: CDR1 SEHNR, CDR2 FQNEAQ (reference sequence). CDR3 length: 15 residues. Trimming cost V 6 bases and J 0 bases, with 15 bases left between them. The CDR3 here is CASSFPLGYSYEQYF. CDR3 nucleotide sequence: TGTGCCAGCAGTTTCCCCCTCGGGTACTCCTACGAGCAGTACTTC.

The table lists this clone with a count of one. The gene calls are TRBV21-1 and TRBJ2-7; the table calls TRBD1, which could not be checked here. TRBV21-1 is a known pseudogene. This CDR3 region has 13 residues. The CDR3 is CASSSGCWGAQYF. The CDR3 DNA reads TGTGCCAGCAGCAGCGGTTGTTGGGGCGCCCAGTACTTC.

A note on this clone: The junction departs from the called germline gene at one end, perhaps through a read error. This sequence joins TRBV28 and TRBJ1-1; unclear D gene. Germline CDR1 is MDHEN and CDR2 is SYDVKM. This CDR3 is built from 15 residues. CDR3 sequence reads: CASSLRRVRNSEAFF. In DNA form, the CDR3 reads TGTGCCAGCAGTTTGAGGCGGGTCAGGAACTCTGAAGCTTTCTTT.

This chain joins TRBV6-1 and TRBJ1-5, with TRBD1 matching over 9 bases. After removal of 2 bases from V and 9 bases from J, the junction contained 8 bases not matched to a gene. The CDR3 totals 15 residues. The germline V gene has CDR1 MNHNS and CDR2 SASEGT. The DNA for the CDR3 is TGTGCCAGCAGTGAAAGGGGGGACAGGGCCCCGCCCCAGCATTTT. This translates into CASSERGDRAPPQHF.

This clone showed up just once. The chain couples TRBV7-9 to TRBJ2-3; 9 bases agree with TRBD1. Germline loops: CDR1 SEHNR, CDR2 FQNEAQ (reference sequence). V shed 3 bases, J shed 4 bases, and the junction held 8 bases outside the gene matches. The length of the CDR3 is 16 residues. DNA for the CDR3: TGTGCCAGCAGCTTGGGAGGGACAGGGTCGGCAGATACGCAGTATTTT. Encoded protein: CASSLGGTGSADTQYF.

The genes are TRBV5-4 and TRBJ2-2; D tentatively fits TRBD1 or TRBD2 (5 bases each). Per the germline V gene, CDR1 is SGHNT and CDR2 is YYREEE (reference sequence). This CDR3 comprises 14 residues. V lost 6 bases to trimming and J lost 1 base, with 10 bases between them. CDR3 sequence: CASTLRGNTGELFF. Written as DNA, the CDR3 is TGTGCCAGCACCCTGAGGGGGAACACCGGGGAGCTGTTTTTT.

V usage is TRBV28 and J usage is TRBJ1-4, with 7 bases fitting TRBD1. CDR1 is MDHEN and CDR2 is SYDVKM in the germline V gene. The CDR3 is made up of 15 amino acids. J gave up 5 bases and V 7 bases, and 10 bases lay outside the gene matches. The CDR3 DNA reads as TGTGCCAGCACTAATGGAGGGGGCATGAATGAAAAACTGTTTTTT. Translation: CASTNGGGMNEKLFF.

For the CDR3, the DNA is TGCAGCGTTTTAGTCCGGACAGACACCGGGGAGCTGTTTTTT. This translates into CSVLVRTDTGELFF. V usage is TRBV29-1 and J usage is TRBJ2-2, with D tentatively TRBD1 (6 bases). The CDR3 has 14 residues. From germline, CDR1 is SQVTM and CDR2 ANQGSEA. V lost 5 bases, J lost 3 bases, and 13 bases lay in between.

This clone was counted a single time. The chain combines TRBV7-9 with TRBJ2-7; 7 nucleotides match TRBD2. With V trimmed by 7 bases and J by 6 bases, 9 bases remained unmatched. Looked up from germline, CDR1 is SEHNR and CDR2 is FQNEAQ (reference sequence). CDR3 size: 13 residues. The CDR3 DNA reads TGTGCCAGCATCCGAGTGGGGGAGGGCGAGCAGTACTTC. It specifies CASIRVGEGEQYF.